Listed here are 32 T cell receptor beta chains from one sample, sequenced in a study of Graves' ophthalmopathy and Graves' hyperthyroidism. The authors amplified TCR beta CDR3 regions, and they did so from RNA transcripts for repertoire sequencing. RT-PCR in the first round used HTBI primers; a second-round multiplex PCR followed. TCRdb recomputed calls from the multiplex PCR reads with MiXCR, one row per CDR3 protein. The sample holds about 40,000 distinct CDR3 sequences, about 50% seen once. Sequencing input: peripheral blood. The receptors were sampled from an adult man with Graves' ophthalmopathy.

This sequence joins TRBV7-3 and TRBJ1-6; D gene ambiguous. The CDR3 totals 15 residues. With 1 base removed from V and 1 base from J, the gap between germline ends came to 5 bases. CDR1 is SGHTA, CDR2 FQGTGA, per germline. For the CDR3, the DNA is TGTGCCAGCAGCTTAATGGGGTCCTATAATTCACCCCTCCACTTT. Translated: CASSLMGSYNSPLHF.

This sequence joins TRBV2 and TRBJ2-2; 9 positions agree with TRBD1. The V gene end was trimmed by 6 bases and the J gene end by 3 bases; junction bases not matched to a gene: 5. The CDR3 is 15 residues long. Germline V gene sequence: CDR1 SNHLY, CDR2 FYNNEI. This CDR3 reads CASSEGQGYTGELFF. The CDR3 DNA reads TGTGCCAGCAGCGAGGGACAGGGCTACACCGGGGAGCTGTTTTTT.

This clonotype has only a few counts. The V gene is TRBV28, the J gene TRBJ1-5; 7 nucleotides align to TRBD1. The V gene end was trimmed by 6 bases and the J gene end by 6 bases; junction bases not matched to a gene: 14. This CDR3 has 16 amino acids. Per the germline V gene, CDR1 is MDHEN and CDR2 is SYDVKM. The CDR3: CASSASTGFFGQPQHF. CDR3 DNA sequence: TGTGCCAGCAGCGCCTCGACAGGGTTTTTTGGTCAGCCCCAGCATTTT.

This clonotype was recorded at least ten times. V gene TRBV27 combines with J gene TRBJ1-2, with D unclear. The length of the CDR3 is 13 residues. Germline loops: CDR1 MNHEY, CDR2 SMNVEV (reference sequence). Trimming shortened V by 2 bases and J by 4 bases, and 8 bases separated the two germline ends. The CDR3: CASSLMRGYGYTF. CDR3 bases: TGTGCCAGCAGTTTAATGAGAGGCTATGGCTACACCTTC.

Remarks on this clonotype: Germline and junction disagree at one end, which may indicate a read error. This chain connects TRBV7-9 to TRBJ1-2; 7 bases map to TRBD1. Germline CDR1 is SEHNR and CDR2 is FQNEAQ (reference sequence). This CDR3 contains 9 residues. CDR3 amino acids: CASSETGSF. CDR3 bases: TGTGCCAGCAGCGAGACAGGGTCCTTC.

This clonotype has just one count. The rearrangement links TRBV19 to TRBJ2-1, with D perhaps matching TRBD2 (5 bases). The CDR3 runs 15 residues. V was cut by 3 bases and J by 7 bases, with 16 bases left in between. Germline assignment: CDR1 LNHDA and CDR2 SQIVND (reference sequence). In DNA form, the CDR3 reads TGTGCCAGTAGTATGGGCTGGAGGATAGGAAATGAGCAGTTCTTC. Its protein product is CASSMGWRIGNEQFF.

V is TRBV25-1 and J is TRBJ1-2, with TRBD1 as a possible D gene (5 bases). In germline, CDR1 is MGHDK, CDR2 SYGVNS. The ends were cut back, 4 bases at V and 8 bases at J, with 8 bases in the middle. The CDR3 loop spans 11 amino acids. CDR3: CASSGGTGYTF. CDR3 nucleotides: TGTGCCAGCAGTGGAGGGACGGGCTACACCTTC.

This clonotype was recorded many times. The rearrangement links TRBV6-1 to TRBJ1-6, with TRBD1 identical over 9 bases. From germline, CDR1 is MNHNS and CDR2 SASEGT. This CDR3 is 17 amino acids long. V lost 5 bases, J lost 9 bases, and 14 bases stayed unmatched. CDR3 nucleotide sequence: TGTGCCAGCAGTCAGGGCGGACAGGGGATCTTCGGTTCACCCCTCCACTTT. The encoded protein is CASSQGGQGIFGSPLHF.

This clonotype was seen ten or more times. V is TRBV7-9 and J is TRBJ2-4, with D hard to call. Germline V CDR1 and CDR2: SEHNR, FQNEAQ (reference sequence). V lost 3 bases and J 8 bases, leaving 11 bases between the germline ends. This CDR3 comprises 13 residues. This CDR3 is CASSFETTYIQYF. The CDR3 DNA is TGTGCCAGCAGCTTCGAGACAACGTACATTCAGTACTTC.

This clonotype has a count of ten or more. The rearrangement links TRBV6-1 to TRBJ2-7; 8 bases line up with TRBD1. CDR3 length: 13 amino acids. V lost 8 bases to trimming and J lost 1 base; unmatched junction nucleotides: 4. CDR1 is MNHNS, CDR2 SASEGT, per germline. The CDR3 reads CASGRDRSYEQYF. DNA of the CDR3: TGTGCCAGCGGACGGGACAGGTCCTACGAGCAGTACTTC.

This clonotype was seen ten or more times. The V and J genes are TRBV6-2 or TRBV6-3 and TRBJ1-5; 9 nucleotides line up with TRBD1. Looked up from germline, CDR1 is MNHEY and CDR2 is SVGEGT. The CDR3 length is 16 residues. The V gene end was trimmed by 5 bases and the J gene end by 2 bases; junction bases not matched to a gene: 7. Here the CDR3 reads CASSPGTGMGNQPQHF. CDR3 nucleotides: TGTGCCAGCAGTCCAGGGACAGGGATGGGCAATCAGCCCCAGCATTTT.

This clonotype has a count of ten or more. CDR3: CASRHESSYNEQFF. In DNA form, the CDR3 reads TGTGCCAGCAGACATGAAAGCTCCTACAATGAGCAGTTCTTC. The V gene is TRBV6-1, the J gene TRBJ2-1; D not certain. The V end lost 6 bases, the J end lost 0 bases, and 9 bases lay between the germline ends. Germline loops: CDR1 MNHNS, CDR2 SASEGT. This CDR3 is built from 14 residues.

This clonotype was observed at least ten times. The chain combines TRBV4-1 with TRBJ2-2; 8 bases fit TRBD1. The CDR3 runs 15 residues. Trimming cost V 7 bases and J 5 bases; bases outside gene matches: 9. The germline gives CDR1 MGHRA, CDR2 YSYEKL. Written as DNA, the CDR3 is TGCGCCAGCACGTTGAGGACAGGGTGGACCGGGGAGCTGTTTTTT. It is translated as CASTLRTGWTGELFF.

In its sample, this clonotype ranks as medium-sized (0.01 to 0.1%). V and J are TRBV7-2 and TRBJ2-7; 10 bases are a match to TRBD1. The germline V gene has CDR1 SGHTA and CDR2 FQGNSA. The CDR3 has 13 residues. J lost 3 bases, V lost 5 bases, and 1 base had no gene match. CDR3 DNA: TGTGCCAGCAGCCGGGACAGGGGCTACGAGCAGTACGTC. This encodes CASSRDRGYEQYV.

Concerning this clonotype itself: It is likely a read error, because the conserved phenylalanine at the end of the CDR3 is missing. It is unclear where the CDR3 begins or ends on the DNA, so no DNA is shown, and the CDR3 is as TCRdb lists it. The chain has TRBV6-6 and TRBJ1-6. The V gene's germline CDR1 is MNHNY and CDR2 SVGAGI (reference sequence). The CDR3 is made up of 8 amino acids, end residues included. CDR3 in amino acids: CASSRWTS.

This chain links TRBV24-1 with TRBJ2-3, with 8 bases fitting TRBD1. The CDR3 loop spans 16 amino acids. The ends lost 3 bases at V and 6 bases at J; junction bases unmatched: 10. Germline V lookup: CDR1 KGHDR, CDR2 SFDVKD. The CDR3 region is CATSDQQGGREDTQYF. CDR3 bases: TGTGCCACCAGTGATCAACAGGGGGGTCGGGAGGATACGCAGTATTTT.

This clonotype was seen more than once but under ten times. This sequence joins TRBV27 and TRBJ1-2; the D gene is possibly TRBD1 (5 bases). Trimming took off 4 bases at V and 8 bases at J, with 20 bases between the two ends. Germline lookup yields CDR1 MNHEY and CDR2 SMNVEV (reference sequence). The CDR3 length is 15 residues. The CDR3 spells CASSSGLRDLWGYTF. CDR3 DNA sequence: TGTGCCAGCAGTTCGGGACTTCGGGACCTATGGGGCTACACCTTC.

This chain's CDR3 is CASREDRGLTNEKLFF. The CDR3 bases are TGTGCCAGTCGAGAAGACAGGGGGCTGACTAATGAAAAACTGTTTTTT. This rearrangement joins TRBV28 to TRBJ1-4; the match to TRBD1 covers 10 bases. The germline V gene encodes CDR1 MDHEN and CDR2 SYDVKM. CDR3 size: 16 residues. After removal of 9 bases from V and 2 bases from J, the junction contained 9 bases not matched to a gene.

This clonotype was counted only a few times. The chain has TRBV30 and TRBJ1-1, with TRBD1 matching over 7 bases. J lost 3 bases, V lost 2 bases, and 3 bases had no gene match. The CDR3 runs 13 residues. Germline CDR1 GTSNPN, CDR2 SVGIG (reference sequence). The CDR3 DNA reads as TGTGCCTGGAGTTTACAGGGGTACACTGAAGCTTTCTTT. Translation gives CAWSLQGYTEAFF.

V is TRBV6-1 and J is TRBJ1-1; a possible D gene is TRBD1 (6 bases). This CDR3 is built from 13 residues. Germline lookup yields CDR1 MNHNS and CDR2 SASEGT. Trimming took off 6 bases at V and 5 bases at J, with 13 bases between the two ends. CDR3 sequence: CASRDTGKTEAFF. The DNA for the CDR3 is TGTGCCAGCAGGGACACAGGGAAAACTGAAGCTTTCTTT.

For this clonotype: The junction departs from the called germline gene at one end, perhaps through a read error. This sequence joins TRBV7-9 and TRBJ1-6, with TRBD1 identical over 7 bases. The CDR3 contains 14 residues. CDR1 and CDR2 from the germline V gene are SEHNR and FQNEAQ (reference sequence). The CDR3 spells CAGVTGNGGSPLRF. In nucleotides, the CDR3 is TGTGCCGGCGTGACAGGGAATGGTGGTTCACCCCTCCGCTTT.

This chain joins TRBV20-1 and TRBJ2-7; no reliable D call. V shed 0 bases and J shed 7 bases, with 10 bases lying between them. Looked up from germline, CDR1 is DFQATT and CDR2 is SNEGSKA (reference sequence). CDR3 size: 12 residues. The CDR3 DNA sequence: TGCAGTGCTAGAGACAGACGCACTGAGCAGTACGTC. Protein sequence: CSARDRRTEQYV.

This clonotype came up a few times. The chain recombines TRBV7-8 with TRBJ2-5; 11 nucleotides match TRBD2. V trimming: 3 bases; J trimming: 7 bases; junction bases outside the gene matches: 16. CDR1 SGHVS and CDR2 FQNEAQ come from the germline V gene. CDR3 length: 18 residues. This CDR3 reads CASSLPSGGRGVGGTQYF. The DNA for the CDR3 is TGTGCCAGCAGCTTGCCTAGCGGGGGGAGGGGGGTCGGGGGGACCCAGTACTTC.

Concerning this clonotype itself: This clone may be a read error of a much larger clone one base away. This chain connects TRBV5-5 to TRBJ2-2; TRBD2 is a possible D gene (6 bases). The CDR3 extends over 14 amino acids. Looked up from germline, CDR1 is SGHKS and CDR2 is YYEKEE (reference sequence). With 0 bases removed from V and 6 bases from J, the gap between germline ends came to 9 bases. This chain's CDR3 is CASSLGREAGELFF. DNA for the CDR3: TGTGCCAGCAGCTTGGGCAGGGAGGCCGGGGAGCTGTTTTTT.

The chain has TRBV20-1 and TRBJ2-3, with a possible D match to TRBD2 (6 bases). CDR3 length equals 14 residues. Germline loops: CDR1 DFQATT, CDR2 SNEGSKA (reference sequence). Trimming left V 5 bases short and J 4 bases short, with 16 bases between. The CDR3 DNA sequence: TGCAGTGCTGACCCCCACCCGGGGGCAGATACGCAGTATTTT. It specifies CSADPHPGADTQYF.

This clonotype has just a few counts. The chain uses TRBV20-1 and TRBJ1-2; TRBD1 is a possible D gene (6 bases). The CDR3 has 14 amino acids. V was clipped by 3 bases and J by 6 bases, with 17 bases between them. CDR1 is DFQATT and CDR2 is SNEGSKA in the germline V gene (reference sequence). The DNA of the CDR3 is TGCAGTGCTAGTAACGGGGGGCGAAAGGATGGCTACACCTTC. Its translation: CSASNGGRKDGYTF.

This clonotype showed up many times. The chain's CDR3 is CASSDRGGANTGELFF. The CDR3 coding sequence is TGTGCCAGCAGTGATAGGGGGGGGGCGAACACCGGGGAGCTGTTTTTT. The J gene is TRBJ2-2, the V gene TRBV2; D might be TRBD2 (7 bases). This CDR3 spans 16 amino acids. The ends were cut back, 3 bases at V and 0 bases at J, with 11 bases in the middle. Germline CDR1 reads SNHLY; CDR2 reads FYNNEI.

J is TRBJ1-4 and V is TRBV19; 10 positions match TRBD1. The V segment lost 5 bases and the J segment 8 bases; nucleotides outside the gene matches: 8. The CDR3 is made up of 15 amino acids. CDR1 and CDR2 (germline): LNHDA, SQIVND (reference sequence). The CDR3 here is CASSGGTGVTEKLFF. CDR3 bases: TGTGCCAGTAGTGGCGGGACAGGGGTCACGGAAAAACTGTTTTTT.

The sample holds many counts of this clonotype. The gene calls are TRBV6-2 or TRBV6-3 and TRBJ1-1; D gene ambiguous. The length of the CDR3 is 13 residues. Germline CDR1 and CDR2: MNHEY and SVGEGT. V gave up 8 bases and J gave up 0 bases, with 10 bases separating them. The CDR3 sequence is CASGSGLNTEAFF. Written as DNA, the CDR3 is TGTGCCAGCGGGTCGGGCCTGAACACTGAAGCTTTCTTT.

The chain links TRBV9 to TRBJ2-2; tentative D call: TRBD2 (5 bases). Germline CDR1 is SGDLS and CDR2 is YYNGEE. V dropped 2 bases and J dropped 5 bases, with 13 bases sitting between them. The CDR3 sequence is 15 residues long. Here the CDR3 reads CASSVSSGRTGELFF. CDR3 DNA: TGTGCCAGCAGCGTCAGCTCGGGGAGAACCGGGGAGCTGTTTTTT.

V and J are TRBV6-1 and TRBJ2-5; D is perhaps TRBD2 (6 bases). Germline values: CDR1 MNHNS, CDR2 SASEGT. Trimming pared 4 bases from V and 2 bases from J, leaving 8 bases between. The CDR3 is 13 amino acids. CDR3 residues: CASSVGGQETQYF. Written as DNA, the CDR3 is TGTGCCAGCAGTGTGGGGGGTCAAGAGACCCAGTACTTC.

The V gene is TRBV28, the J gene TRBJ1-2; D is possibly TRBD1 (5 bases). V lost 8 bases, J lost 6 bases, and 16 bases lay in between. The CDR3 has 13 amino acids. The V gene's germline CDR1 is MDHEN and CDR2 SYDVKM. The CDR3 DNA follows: TGTGCCAGCCTTGGGGGGGGGAGAAATGGCTACACCTTC. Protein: CASLGGGRNGYTF.